This T cell receptor (beta chain) was retrieved from a study of T cells in Graves' hyperthyroidism and ophthalmopathy. This clonotype was seen ten or more times. RNA transcripts provided the source from which TCR beta CDR3 regions were amplified. The primer set for the first-round RT-PCR of the TCR CDR3 was HTBI. Each CDR3 protein is one row after TCRdb ran MiXCR on the multiplex PCR reads. The sample carries about 250,000 distinct CDR3 sequences, approximately 25% recorded once. In germline, CDR1 is MRHNA, CDR2 SNTAGT. CDR3 length: 14 residues. Trimming removed 7 bases from V and 1 base from J; junction bases left unmatched: 4.

The sample taken for sequencing was blood. This chain connects TRBV6-4 to TRBJ1-1, with 9 nucleotides matching TRBD1. This receptor was identified in a woman aged 40-49 years with Graves' ophthalmopathy. CDR3 in DNA: TGTGCCAGCAAACCGGGACAGGGGAACACTGAAGCTTTCTTT. Protein sequence: CASKPGQGNTEAFF.